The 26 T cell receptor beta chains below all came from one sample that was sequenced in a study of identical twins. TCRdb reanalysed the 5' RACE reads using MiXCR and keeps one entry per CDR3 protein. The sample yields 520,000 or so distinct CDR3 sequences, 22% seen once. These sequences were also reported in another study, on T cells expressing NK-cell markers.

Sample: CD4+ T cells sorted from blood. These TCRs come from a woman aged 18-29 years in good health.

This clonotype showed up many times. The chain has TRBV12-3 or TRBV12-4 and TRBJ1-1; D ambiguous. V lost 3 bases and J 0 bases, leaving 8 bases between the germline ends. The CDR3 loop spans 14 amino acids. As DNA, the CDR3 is TGTGCCAGCAGTTTCTACGGGATGAACACTGAAGCTTTCTTT. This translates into CASSFYGMNTEAFF.

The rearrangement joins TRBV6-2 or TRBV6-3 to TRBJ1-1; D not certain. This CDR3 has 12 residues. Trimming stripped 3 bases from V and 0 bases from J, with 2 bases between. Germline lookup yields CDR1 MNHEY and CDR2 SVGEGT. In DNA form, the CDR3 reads TGTGCCAGCAGTTATGTGAACACTGAAGCTTTCTTT. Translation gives CASSYVNTEAFF.

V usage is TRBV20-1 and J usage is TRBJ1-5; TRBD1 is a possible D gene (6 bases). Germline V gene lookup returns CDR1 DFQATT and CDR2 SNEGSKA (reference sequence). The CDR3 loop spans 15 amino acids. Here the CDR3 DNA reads TGCAATGCAAACAACCCGGGACACCCAAATCAGCCCCAGCATTTT. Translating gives CNANNPGHPNQPQHF.

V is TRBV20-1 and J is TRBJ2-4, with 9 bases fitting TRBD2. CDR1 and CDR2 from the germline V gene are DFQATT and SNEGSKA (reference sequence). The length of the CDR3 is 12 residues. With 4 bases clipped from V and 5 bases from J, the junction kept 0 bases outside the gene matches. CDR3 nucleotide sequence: TGCAGTGCTATAGCGGGAGAAAACATTCAGTACTTC. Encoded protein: CSAIAGENIQYF.

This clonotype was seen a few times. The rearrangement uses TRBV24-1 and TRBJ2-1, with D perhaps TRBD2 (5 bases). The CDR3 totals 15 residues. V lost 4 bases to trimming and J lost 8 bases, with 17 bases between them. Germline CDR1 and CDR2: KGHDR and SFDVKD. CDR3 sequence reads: CATSDTRSGGHEQFF. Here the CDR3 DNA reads TGTGCCACCAGTGACACCCGGTCAGGAGGCCATGAGCAGTTCTTC.

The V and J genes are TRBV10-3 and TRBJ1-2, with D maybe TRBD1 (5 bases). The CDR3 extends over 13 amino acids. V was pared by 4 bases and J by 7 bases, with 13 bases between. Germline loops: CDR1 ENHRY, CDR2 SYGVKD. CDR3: CAISARGEFGYTF. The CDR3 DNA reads TGTGCCATCAGTGCCCGAGGGGAATTTGGCTACACCTTC.

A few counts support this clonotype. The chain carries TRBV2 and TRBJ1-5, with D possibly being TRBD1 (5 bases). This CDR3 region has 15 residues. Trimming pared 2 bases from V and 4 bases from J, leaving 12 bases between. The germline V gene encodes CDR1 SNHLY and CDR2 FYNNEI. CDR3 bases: TGTGCCAGCAGTGAACAGGGTGGAATAAATCAGCCCCAGCATTTT. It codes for CASSEQGGINQPQHF.

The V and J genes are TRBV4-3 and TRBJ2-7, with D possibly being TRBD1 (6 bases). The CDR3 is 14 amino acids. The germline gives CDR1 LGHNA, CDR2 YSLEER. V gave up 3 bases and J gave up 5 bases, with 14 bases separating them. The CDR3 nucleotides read TGCGCCAGCAGCCAGGATCTTGGGGGCCACGAGCAGTACTTC. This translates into CASSQDLGGHEQYF.

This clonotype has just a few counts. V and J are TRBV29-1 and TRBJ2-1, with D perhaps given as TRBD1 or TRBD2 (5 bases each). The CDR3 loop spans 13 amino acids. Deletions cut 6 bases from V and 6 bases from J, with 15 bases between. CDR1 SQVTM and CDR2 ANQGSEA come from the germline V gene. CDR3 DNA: TGCAGCGTGGGGACGAACATTGGCAATGAGCAGTTCTTC. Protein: CSVGTNIGNEQFF.

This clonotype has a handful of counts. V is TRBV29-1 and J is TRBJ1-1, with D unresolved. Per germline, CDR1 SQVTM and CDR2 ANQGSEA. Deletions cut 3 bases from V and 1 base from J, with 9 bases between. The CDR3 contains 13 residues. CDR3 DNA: TGCAGCGTTGAGAGGCCGGGGAACACTGAAGCTTTCTTT. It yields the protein CSVERPGNTEAFF.

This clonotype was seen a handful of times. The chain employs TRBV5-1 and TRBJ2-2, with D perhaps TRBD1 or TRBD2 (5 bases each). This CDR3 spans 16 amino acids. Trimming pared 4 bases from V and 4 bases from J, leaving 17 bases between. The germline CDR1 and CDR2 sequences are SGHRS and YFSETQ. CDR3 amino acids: CASSPGDIGGTGELFF. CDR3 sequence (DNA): TGCGCCAGCAGCCCCGGAGACATTGGGGGCACCGGGGAGCTGTTTTTT. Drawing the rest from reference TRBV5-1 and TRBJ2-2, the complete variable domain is KAGVTQTPRYLIKTRGQQVTLSCSPISGHRSVSWYQQTPGQGLQFLFEYFSETQRNKGNFPGRFSGRQFSNSRSEMNVSTLELGDSALYLCASSPGDIGGTGELFFGEGSRLTVL.

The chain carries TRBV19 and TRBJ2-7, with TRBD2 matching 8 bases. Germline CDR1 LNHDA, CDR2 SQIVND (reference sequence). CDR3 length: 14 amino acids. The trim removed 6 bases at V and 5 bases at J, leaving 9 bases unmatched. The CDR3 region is CASRARAGVDEQYF. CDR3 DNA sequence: TGTGCCAGTAGGGCCAGAGCGGGAGTTGACGAGCAGTACTTC.

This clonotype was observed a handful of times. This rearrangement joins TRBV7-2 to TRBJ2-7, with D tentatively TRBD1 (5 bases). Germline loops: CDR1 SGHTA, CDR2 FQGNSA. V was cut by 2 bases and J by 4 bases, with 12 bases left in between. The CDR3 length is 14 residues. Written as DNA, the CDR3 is TGTGCCAGCAGCTTAAGAAAGGGGCGGTACGAGCAGTACTTC. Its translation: CASSLRKGRYEQYF. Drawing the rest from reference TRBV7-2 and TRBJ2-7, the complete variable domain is GAGVSQSPSNKVTEKGKDVELRCDPISGHTALYWYRQSLGQGLEFLIYFQGNSAPDKSGLPSDRFSAERTGGSVSTLTIQRTQQEDSAVYLCASSLRKGRYEQYFGPGTRLTVT.

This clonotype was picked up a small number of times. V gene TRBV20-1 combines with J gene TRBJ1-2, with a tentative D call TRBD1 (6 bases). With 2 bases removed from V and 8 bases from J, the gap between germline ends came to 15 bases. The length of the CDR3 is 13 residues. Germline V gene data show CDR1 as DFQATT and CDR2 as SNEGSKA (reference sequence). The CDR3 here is CSARKGGYVGYTF. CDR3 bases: TGCAGTGCTAGAAAGGGGGGCTATGTGGGCTACACCTTC.

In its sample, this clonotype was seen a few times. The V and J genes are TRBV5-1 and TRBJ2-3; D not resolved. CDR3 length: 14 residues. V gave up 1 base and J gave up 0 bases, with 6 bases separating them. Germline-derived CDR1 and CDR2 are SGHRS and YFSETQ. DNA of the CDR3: TGCGCCAGCAGCTTGCCGGACAGCACAGATACGCAGTATTTT. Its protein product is CASSLPDSTDTQYF.

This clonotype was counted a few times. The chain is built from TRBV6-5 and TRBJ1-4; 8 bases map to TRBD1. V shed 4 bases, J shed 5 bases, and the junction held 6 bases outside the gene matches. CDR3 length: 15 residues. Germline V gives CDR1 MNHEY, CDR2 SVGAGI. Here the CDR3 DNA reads TGTGCCAGCAGTTCGGACAGGGCAGGCAATGAAAAACTGTTTTTT. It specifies CASSSDRAGNEKLFF.

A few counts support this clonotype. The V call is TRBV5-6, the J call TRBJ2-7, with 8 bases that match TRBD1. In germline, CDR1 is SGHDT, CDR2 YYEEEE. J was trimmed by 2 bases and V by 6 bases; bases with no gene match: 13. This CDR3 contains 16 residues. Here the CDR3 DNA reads TGTGCCAGCACCCCGTTAGGTGGGACAGGAGCCTACGAGCAGTACTTC. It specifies CASTPLGGTGAYEQYF.

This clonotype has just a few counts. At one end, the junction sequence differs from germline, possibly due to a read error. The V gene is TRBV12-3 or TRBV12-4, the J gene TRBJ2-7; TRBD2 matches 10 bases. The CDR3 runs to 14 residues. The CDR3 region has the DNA TGTGCCAGCAGGTTAGCGGGAGGATCTGGCGAGCAGTACTTC. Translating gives CASRLAGGSGEQYF.

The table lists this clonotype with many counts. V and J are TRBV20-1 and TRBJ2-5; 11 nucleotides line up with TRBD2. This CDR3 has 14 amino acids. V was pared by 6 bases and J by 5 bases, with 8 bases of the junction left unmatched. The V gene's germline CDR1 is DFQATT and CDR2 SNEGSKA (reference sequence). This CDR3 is CSAPRVAGGETQYF. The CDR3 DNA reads TGCAGTGCGCCACGGGTAGCGGGAGGGGAGACCCAGTACTTC.

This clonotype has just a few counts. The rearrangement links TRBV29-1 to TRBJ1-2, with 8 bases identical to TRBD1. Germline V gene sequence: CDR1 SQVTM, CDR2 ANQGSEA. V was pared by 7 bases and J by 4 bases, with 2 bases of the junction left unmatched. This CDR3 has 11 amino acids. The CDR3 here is CSADRGYGYTF. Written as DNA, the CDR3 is TGCAGCGCCGACAGGGGCTATGGCTACACCTTC.

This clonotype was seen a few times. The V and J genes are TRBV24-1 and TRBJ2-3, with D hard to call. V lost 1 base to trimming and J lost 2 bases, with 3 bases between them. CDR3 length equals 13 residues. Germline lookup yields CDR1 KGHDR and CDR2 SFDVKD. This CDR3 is CATSDLDTDTQYF. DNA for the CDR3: TGTGCCACCAGTGATTTAGACACAGATACGCAGTATTTT.

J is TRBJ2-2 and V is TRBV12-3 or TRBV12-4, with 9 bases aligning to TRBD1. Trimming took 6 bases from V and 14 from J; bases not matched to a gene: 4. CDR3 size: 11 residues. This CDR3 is CASSRQGGLFF. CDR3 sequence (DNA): TGTGCCAGCAGCAGACAGGGGGGCCTGTTTTTT.

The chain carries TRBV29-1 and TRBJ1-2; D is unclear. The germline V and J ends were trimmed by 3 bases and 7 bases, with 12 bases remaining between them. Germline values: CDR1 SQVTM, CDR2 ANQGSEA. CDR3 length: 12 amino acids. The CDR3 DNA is TGCAGCGTTGAGGCAGGAAATGTTGGCTACACCTTC. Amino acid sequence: CSVEAGNVGYTF. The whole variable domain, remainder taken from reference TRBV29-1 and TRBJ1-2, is SAVISQKPSRDICQRGTSLTIQCQVDSQVTMMFWYRQQPGQSLTLIATANQGSEATYESGFVIDKFPISRPNLTFSTLTVSNMSPEDSSIYLCSVEAGNVGYTFGSGTRLTVV.

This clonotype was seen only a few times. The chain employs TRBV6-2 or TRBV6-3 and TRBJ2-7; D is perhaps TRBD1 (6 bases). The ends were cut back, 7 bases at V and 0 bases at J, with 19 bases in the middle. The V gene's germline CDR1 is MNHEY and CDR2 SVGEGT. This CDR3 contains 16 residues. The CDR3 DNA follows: TGTGCCAGCATTCACCGAGGGGGACGGTCCTCCTACGAGCAGTACTTC. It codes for CASIHRGGRSSYEQYF.

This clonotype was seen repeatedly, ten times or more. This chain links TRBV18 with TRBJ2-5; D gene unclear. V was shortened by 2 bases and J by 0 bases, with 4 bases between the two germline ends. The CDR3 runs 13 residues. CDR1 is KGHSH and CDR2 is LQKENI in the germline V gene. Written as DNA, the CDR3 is TGTGCCAGCTCACCAGGGTACCAAGAGACCCAGTACTTC. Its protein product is CASSPGYQETQYF.

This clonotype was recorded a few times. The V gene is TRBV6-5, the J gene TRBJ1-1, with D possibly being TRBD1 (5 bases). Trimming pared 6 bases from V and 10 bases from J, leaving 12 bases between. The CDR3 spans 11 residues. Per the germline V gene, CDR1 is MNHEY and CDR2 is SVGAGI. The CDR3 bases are TGTGCCAGCAGCTCGGGGGTCCGAGCTTTCTTT. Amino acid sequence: CASSSGVRAFF.